This entry features one T cell receptor (beta chain) sequence. What it recognizes is unknown. The entry originates in a study of regulatory T cells in long-lasting Graves disease. Study background: Over 5 years of antithyroid drugs with positive TSH receptor antibodies was taken to mean persistent Graves' disease.

Study findings and constraints: Exclusively peripheral blood, rather than thyroid tissue, was studied. A reduction in accuracy may have resulted from the small sample size.

The CDR3 runs 13 residues. The ends lost 7 bases at V and 4 bases at J; junction bases unmatched: 6. Looked up from germline, CDR1 is LNHDA and CDR2 is SQIVND (reference sequence). Arm-PCR of CDR3 regions and iRepertoire HTBI primers were used to build TCR beta libraries. TCRdb re-called the multiplex PCR reads with MiXCR, one entry per CDR3 protein. Counted here are 500,000 to 700,000 distinct CDR3 sequences, around 30% occurring once; the ten biggest clones make up under 55%. Specified time point: persistent/refractory GD, antithyroid drugs over 5 years with positive TRAb. PBMCs provided the RNA from which the TCR library was made.

The sequence was collected from a female donor with Graves disease. V and J are TRBV19 and TRBJ1-2, with 7 positions matching TRBD1. Sequenced material: peripheral blood mononuclear cells (PBMCs), taken when the disease was refractory, from a patient treated with antithyroid drugs. DNA of the CDR3: TGTGCCAGTAACCCCCGGGACAGCTATGGCTACACCTTC. Translating gives CASNPRDSYGYTF.